This is a list of T cell receptor beta chains from one sample in a study of OX40 agonist ivuxolimab in advanced cancers. TCRdb's table, derived via immunoSEQ multiplex PCR, lists solely in-frame clones and lacks some. The data contain around 19,000 clones, 85% to 95% of them singletons. The sample was CD4+ or CD8+ T cells sorted from blood, taken in a trial of the OX40 agonist ivuxolimab. These receptors originate from an adult with an advanced solid tumor such as melanoma, head and neck, liver or kidney cancer. CDR3s include the opening cysteine and the closing phenylalanine or tryptophan.

CDR3aa	v_gene
CASSIGLAGVRPVETQYF	TRBV5-6
CASSSPDRLNEKLFF	TRBV7-9
CANPGPPGIAKNIQYF	TRBV10-1
CAWSNPGPLYEQYF	TRBV30
CASSPTGGARNTEAFF	TRBV19
CASSLRPEGASGELFF	TRBV5-1
CAWSLGGTEKLFF	TRBV30
CASSDSGGLETQYF	TRBV2
CASSEAGQLNTEAFF	TRBV6-1
CASSLGTVNSPLHF	TRBV27
CASELVTNEKLFF	TRBV6-1
CASSEAWQGWTEAFF	TRBV6-1
CASSCRQGHSGNTIYF	TRBV7-4
CASSETGETGELFF	TRBV6-4
CASSLDRETYNSPLHF	TRBV5-4
CASSGPDREPLSNQPQHF	TRBV6-1
CASPDRGTYNEQFF	TRBV2
CASSPGQGNTEAFF	TRBV7-2
CASSDWFGQGQFF	TRBV2
CASSEWVGGNTQYF	TRBV2
CAWSVSWNNYGYTF	TRBV30
CAWSFGLSYEQYF	TRBV30
CASRGGGRDYNEQFF	TRBV30
CASSQDEGVGDTEAFF	TRBV4-2
CAISEDTEAFF	TRBV10-3
CASSIAGSANIQYF	TRBV19